A single sample is the source of the 30 T cell receptor beta chains below, sequenced in a study of blood T cell repertoires in COVID-19. Repertoires were generated with immunoSEQ multiplex PCR, while TCRdb's copy carries only in-frame clones and drops some. The sample shows approximately 300,000 clones, around nine tenths of them seen only once. The sample taken for sequencing was PBMCs or T cells enriched from blood (not recorded which). The origin of the receptors is a woman younger than 30 who had recovered from COVID-19.

V usage is TRBV15 and J usage is TRBJ2-7, with 7 bases identical to TRBD1. Germline V gene data show CDR1 as LNHNV and CDR2 as YYDKDF (reference sequence). J gave up 3 bases and V 4 bases, and 6 bases lay outside the gene matches. CDR3 length: 14 residues. Written as DNA, the CDR3 is TGTGCCACCAGCACCGGACAGGCGGACTACGAGCAGTACTTC. Its translation: CATSTGQADYEQYF.

In this sample, this clone turned up once. V gene TRBV27 combines with J gene TRBJ2-7; no definite D call. Germline lookup yields CDR1 MNHEY and CDR2 SMNVEV (reference sequence). This CDR3 is built from 15 residues. Trimming left V 0 bases short and J 0 bases short, with 9 bases between. Written as DNA, the CDR3 is TGTGCCAGCAGTTTATCAAAAACGGGCTCCTACGAGCAGTACTTC. Translated, it gives CASSLSKTGSYEQYF.

CDR3 bases: TGTGCCAGCTCACCCGAGCCGGGGGGCCGGAAAGATACGCAGTATTTT. This gives the protein CASSPEPGGRKDTQYF. The chain joins TRBV18 to TRBJ2-3; TRBD2 might be the D (7 bases). Germline CDR1 and CDR2: KGHSH and LQKENI. Trimming took off 3 bases at V and 5 bases at J, with 18 bases between the two ends. CDR3 size: 16 residues.

The chain links TRBV4-1 to TRBJ1-1, with 12 positions matching TRBD1. The junction had 9 bases not matched to a gene; V was cut back by 1 base and J by 3 bases. Germline loops: CDR1 MGHRA, CDR2 YSYEKL. The CDR3 totals 18 residues. CDR3 sequence: CASSQVPGQGARDTEAFF. The CDR3 nucleotides read TGCGCCAGCAGCCAAGTACCGGGACAGGGGGCCAGGGACACTGAAGCTTTCTTT.

The chain links TRBV24-1 to TRBJ2-1, with TRBD1 as a possible D gene (5 bases). The CDR3 length is 15 residues. Germline assignment: CDR1 KGHDR and CDR2 SFDVKD. Deletions cut 3 bases from V and 4 bases from J, with 12 bases between. The CDR3: CATSDSRGLYNEQFF. The CDR3 region has the DNA TGTGCCACCAGTGATAGTAGGGGTCTGTACAATGAGCAGTTCTTC.

The V and J genes are TRBV5-4 and TRBJ2-5, with TRBD2 matching over 12 bases. The V segment lost 3 bases and the J segment 5 bases; nucleotides outside the gene matches: 14. This CDR3 is built from 18 residues. Looked up from germline, CDR1 is SGHNT and CDR2 is YYREEE (reference sequence). The CDR3 region is CASSSGTSGRYVRETQYF. The CDR3 bases are TGTGCCAGCAGCTCCGGGACTAGCGGGCGCTATGTCCGGGAGACCCAGTACTTC.

The rearrangement uses TRBV29-1 and TRBJ2-1; 12 positions agree with TRBD2. The germline gives CDR1 SQVTM, CDR2 ANQGSEA. V lost 7 bases and J lost 7; bases outside the gene matches: 8. This CDR3 comprises 14 residues. The CDR3 loop reads CSGGWGLAGNEQFF. The CDR3 DNA reads as TGCAGCGGGGGATGGGGACTAGCGGGTAATGAGCAGTTCTTC.

This rearrangement joins TRBV10-1 to TRBJ2-1, with no clear D. The germline CDR1 and CDR2 sequences are WNHNN and SYGVQD (reference sequence). This CDR3 is 16 amino acids long. Trimming pared 2 bases from V and 3 bases from J, leaving 14 bases between. Written as DNA, the CDR3 is TGCGCCAGCAGTGAGCGAACATCGCACTACTACAATGAGCAGTTCTTC. This codes for CASSERTSHYYNEQFF.

This clone was seen once. The rearrangement joins TRBV12-3 or TRBV12-4 to TRBJ1-2, with D hard to call. This CDR3 is built from 12 residues. V dropped 4 bases and J dropped 2 bases, with 5 bases sitting between them. The CDR3 DNA reads as TGTGCCAGCAGTTGGGAGAACTATGGCTACACCTTC. Residues: CASSWENYGYTF.

In its sample, this clone was seen a few times. The chain recombines TRBV19 with TRBJ2-1; 15 bases agree with TRBD2. The V segment lost 5 bases and the J segment 8 bases; nucleotides outside the gene matches: 7. Germline V gene sequence: CDR1 LNHDA, CDR2 SQIVND (reference sequence). The CDR3 extends over 16 amino acids. The CDR3 sequence is CASSAGLAGGKDEQFF. Written as DNA, the CDR3 is TGTGCCAGTAGTGCCGGACTAGCGGGAGGGAAGGATGAGCAGTTCTTC.

The chain carries TRBV4-3 and TRBJ2-1; 9 bases agree with TRBD2. From germline, CDR1 is LGHNA and CDR2 YSLEER. The CDR3 consists of 17 residues. V was pared by 0 bases and J by 6 bases, with 9 bases of the junction left unmatched. CDR3 region: CASSQDRRASGVNEQFF. CDR3 in DNA: TGCGCCAGCAGCCAAGATCGGCGGGCTAGCGGGGTCAATGAGCAGTTCTTC.

The chain is built from TRBV6-2 or TRBV6-3 and TRBJ2-7; the D gene is possibly TRBD2 (6 bases). CDR3 size: 13 residues. Germline V gene lookup returns CDR1 MNHEY and CDR2 SVGEGT. The V end was cut by 5 bases, the J end by 7 bases, with 15 bases between. The CDR3 bases are TGTGCCAGCAGTCCGTGGGGGGAAGGGGAGCAGTACTTC. It yields the protein CASSPWGEGEQYF.

This chain connects TRBV10-1 to TRBJ1-1; TRBD1 agrees at 9 bases. Germline V CDR1 and CDR2: WNHNN, SYGVQD (reference sequence). V was clipped by 6 bases and J by 0 bases; unmatched bases: 5. The CDR3 runs to 15 residues. The CDR3 region is CASRRDRAMNTEAFF. The CDR3 DNA is TGCGCCAGCAGGAGGGACAGGGCTATGAACACTGAAGCTTTCTTT.

V usage is TRBV7-3 and J usage is TRBJ2-3; no firm D call. The V gene's germline CDR1 is SGHTA and CDR2 FQGTGA. This CDR3 has 14 amino acids. V dropped 4 bases and J dropped 3 bases, with 11 bases sitting between them. CDR3 DNA: TGTGCCAGCAGCTACGACTCTAATACAGATACGCAGTATTTT. This gives the protein CASSYDSNTDTQYF.

The chain couples TRBV4-3 to TRBJ2-1; TRBD2 aligns across 11 bases. The CDR3 runs 18 residues. Per the germline V gene, CDR1 is LGHNA and CDR2 is YSLEER. J gave up 5 bases and V 0 bases, and 9 bases lay outside the gene matches. CDR3 residues: CASSQDSASGGYHNEQFF. DNA for the CDR3: TGCGCCAGCAGCCAAGATTCGGCTAGCGGGGGGTACCACAATGAGCAGTTCTTC.

J is TRBJ2-1 and V is TRBV11-2; a weak D match, TRBD2 (6 bases). This CDR3 spans 15 amino acids. V dropped 0 bases and J dropped 3 bases, with 9 bases sitting between them. Per the germline V gene, CDR1 is SGHAT and CDR2 is FQNNGV. The DNA for the CDR3 is TGTGCCAGCAGCTTAGATGGCGGGGACTACAATGAGCAGTTCTTC. As protein: CASSLDGGDYNEQFF.

J is TRBJ1-1 and V is TRBV28; D gene uncertain. Trimming removed 2 bases from V and 7 bases from J, with 11 bases in between. CDR3 length: 13 residues. Germline loops: CDR1 MDHEN, CDR2 SYDVKM. The CDR3 coding sequence is TGTGCCAGCAGTTTACTCGTTACAAGTGAAGCTTTCTTT. Its protein product is CASSLLVTSEAFF.

In DNA, the CDR3 is TGTGCCAGCTCACCACTACGTGGGGGGGGATACACTGAAGCTTTCTTT. Its protein is CASSPLRGGGYTEAFF. The chain couples TRBV18 to TRBJ1-1; D might be TRBD1 (5 bases). CDR3 length equals 16 residues. Per germline, CDR1 KGHSH and CDR2 LQKENI. Deletions cut 1 base from V and 3 bases from J, with 15 bases between.

The chain joins TRBV12-3 or TRBV12-4 to TRBJ1-2; TRBD1 aligns across 8 bases. This CDR3 has 13 amino acids. After removal of 6 bases from V and 5 bases from J, the junction contained 5 bases not matched to a gene. The CDR3 loop reads CASSGQGEYGYTF. CDR3 DNA sequence: TGTGCCAGCAGCGGACAGGGTGAATATGGCTACACCTTC.

The chain employs TRBV5-1 and TRBJ2-1, with D possibly matching TRBD2 (6 bases). The CDR3 contains 15 residues. Germline CDR1 is SGHRS and CDR2 is YFSETQ. Trimming took 1 base from V and 8 from J, leaving 16 bases between them. DNA for the CDR3: TGCGCCAGCAGCTTGAGGGTCGGGAGTGGGGATGAGCAGTTCTTC. It translates to CASSLRVGSGDEQFF.

The V gene is TRBV15, the J gene TRBJ2-1; the match to TRBD2 covers 7 bases. Looked up from germline, CDR1 is LNHNV and CDR2 is YYDKDF (reference sequence). The CDR3 is 16 residues long. V was pared by 0 bases and J by 6 bases, with 8 bases of the junction left unmatched. Here the CDR3 reads CATSREGEGSPNEQFF. CDR3 DNA sequence: TGTGCCACCAGCAGAGAGGGGGAGGGTTCCCCCAATGAGCAGTTCTTC.

The CDR3: CASSEPRTIETQYF. The CDR3, as DNA: TGTGCCAGCAGTGAACCTAGGACTATAGAGACCCAGTACTTC. The V call is TRBV25-1, the J call TRBJ2-5, with a weak D call TRBD2 (6 bases). The CDR3 length is 14 residues. Between the trimmed V and J ends, which lost 2 bases and 4 bases, there was a span of 11 bases. Germline V gene sequence: CDR1 MGHDK, CDR2 SYGVNS.

The chain couples TRBV19 to TRBJ2-1; 9 bases are shared with TRBD1. The CDR3 is made up of 16 amino acids. Germline CDR1 LNHDA, CDR2 SQIVND (reference sequence). V lost 5 bases, J lost 4 bases, and 9 bases stayed unmatched. CDR3 sequence: CASSPPGQGGYNEQFF. The CDR3 DNA reads TGTGCCAGTAGTCCTCCGGGACAGGGAGGATACAATGAGCAGTTCTTC. The whole variable domain, remainder taken from reference TRBV19 and TRBJ2-1, is DGGITQSPKYLFRKEGQNVTLSCEQNLNHDAMYWYRQDPGQGLRLIYYSQIVNDFQKGDIAEGYSVSREKKESFPLTVTSAQKNPTAFYLCASSPPGQGGYNEQFFGPGTRLTVL.

This clone was seen once. The chain is built from TRBV27 and TRBJ2-3; TRBD2 aligns across 11 bases. The germline CDR1 and CDR2 sequences are MNHEY and SMNVEV (reference sequence). The V gene end was trimmed by 4 bases and the J gene end by 6 bases; junction bases not matched to a gene: 12. The CDR3 runs 17 residues. The CDR3 here is CASSSRLAGGPRDTQYF. In nucleotides, the CDR3 is TGTGCCAGCAGTTCCCGCCTAGCGGGAGGCCCCAGGGATACGCAGTATTTT.

The chain has TRBV29-1 and TRBJ1-1, with D maybe TRBD1 (5 bases). The CDR3 extends over 15 amino acids. V lost 6 bases and J lost 5, with 22 bases in between. CDR1 is SQVTM, CDR2 ANQGSEA, per germline. The CDR3 here is CSVSWLGEGLTEAFF. The CDR3 coding sequence is TGCAGCGTGTCATGGTTAGGGGAAGGATTGACTGAAGCTTTCTTT.

The CDR3 is CAWSVLRGRATGELFF. Written as DNA, the CDR3 is TGTGCCTGGAGTGTACTTCGCGGGAGGGCGACCGGGGAGCTGTTTTTT. The chain joins TRBV30 to TRBJ2-2, with TRBD2 matching 9 bases. V was pared by 0 bases and J by 5 bases, with 7 bases of the junction left unmatched. The CDR3 covers 16 residues. Germline CDR1 and CDR2: GTSNPN and SVGIG (reference sequence).

This clone has more than one count but fewer than ten. The chain has TRBV27 and TRBJ2-3; D call uncertain. The V and J ends lost 6 bases and 0 bases respectively, with 7 bases between them. CDR1 MNHEY and CDR2 SMNVEV come from the germline V gene (reference sequence). The CDR3 consists of 13 residues. CDR3 nucleotides: TGTGCCAGCAGGGGCGCTAGCACAGATACGCAGTATTTT. Its protein is CASRGASTDTQYF.

The chain uses TRBV4-1 and TRBJ1-1; 7 bases align to TRBD1. The CDR3 loop spans 15 amino acids. The germline V gene has CDR1 MGHRA and CDR2 YSYEKL. With V trimmed by 1 base and J by 3 bases, 5 bases remained unmatched. CDR3 nucleotide sequence: TGCGCCAGCAGCCAAGTCGTCAGGGGGGACACTGAAGCTTTCTTT. Encoded protein: CASSQVVRGDTEAFF.

The rearrangement uses TRBV2 and TRBJ1-6; D uncertain. The CDR3 has 17 amino acids. Germline CDR1 is SNHLY and CDR2 is FYNNEI. V was shortened by 2 bases and J by 4 bases, with 15 bases between the two germline ends. This CDR3 is CASSEPYVTKYNSPLHF. CDR3 sequence (DNA): TGTGCCAGCAGTGAACCCTATGTGACAAAATATAATTCACCCCTCCACTTT.

This rearrangement joins TRBV27 to TRBJ1-1, with a tentative D call TRBD1 (6 bases). V was cut by 3 bases and J by 5 bases, with 13 bases left in between. CDR1 MNHEY and CDR2 SMNVEV come from the germline V gene (reference sequence). The CDR3 has 14 amino acids. The CDR3, as DNA: TGTGCCAGCAGTTTGGGACAAATGGTAACTGAAGCTTTCTTT. This translates into CASSLGQMVTEAFF.